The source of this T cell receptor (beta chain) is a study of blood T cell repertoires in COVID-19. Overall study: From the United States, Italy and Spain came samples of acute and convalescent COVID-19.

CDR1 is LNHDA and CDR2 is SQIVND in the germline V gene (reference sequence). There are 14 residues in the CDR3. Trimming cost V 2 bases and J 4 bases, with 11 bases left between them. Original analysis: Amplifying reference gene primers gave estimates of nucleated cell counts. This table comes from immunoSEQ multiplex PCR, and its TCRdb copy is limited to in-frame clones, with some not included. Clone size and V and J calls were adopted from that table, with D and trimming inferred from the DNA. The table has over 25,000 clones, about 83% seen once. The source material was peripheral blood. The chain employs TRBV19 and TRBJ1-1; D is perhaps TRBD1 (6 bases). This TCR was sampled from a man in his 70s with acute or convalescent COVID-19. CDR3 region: CASSIQGMSTEAFF. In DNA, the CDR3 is TGTGCCAGTAGTATACAGGGGATGAGCACTGAAGCTTTCTTT. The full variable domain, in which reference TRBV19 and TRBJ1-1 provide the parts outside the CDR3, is DGGITQSPKYLFRKEGQNVTLSCEQNLNHDAMYWYRQDPGQGLRLIYYSQIVNDFQKGDIAEGYSVSREKKESFPLTVTSAQKNPTAFYLCASSIQGMSTEAFFGQGTRLTVV.